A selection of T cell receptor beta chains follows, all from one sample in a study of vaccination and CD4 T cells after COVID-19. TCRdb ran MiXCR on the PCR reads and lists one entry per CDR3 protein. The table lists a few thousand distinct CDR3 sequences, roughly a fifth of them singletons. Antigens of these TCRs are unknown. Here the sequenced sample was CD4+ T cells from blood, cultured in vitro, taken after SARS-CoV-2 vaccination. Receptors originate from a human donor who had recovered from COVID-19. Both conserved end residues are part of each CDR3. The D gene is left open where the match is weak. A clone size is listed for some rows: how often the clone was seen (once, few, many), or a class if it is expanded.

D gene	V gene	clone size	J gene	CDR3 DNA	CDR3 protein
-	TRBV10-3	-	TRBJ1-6	TGTGCCATACAGATCTCCTATAATTCACCCCTCCACTTT	CAIQISYNSPLHF
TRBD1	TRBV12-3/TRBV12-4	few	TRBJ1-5	TGTGCCAGCAGAGTTGGACAGGGTTGGAATCAGCCCCAGCATTTT	CASRVGQGWNQPQHF
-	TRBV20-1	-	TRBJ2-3	TGCAGTGCTAGACCCCCGAAGCGCGTCAGCACAGATACGCAGTATTTT	CSARPPKRVSTDTQYF
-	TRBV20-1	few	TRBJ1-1	TGCAGTGCTAGAGAGACAGGTGTTGCGAACACTGAAGCTTTCTTT	CSARETGVANTEAFF
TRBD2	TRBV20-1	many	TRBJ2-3	TGCAGTGCTCCCCCTAGCCCCGGGACTAGCCCCCGCCACTACAGCACAGATACGCAGTATTTT	CSAPPSPGTSPRHYSTDTQYF
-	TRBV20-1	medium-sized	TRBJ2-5	TGCAGTGCTAGGCGCGACAACCAAGAGACCCAGTACTTC	CSARRDNQETQYF
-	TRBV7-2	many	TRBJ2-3	TGTGCCAGCAGCTTCGACCGGGGTTGGGATACGCAGTATTTT	CASSFDRGWDTQYF
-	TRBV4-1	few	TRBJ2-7	TGCGCCAGCAGCCCTTACCCAGGGATCCCTGACGAGCAGTACTTC	CASSPYPGIPDEQYF
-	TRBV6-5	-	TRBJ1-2	TGTGCCAGCAGTTACTTGGGGGTCGATGGCTACACCTTC	CASSYLGVDGYTF
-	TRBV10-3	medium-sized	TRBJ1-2	TGTGCCATCAGTGACAGGGCTAACTATGGCTACACCTTC	CAISDRANYGYTF
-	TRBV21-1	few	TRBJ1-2	TGTGCCAGCAGCAAAGAGGAAAATGGCTACACCTTC	CASSKEENGYTF
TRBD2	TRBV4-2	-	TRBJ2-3	TGTGCCAGCAGCCAAGCCCTAGCGGCAAGCACAGATACGCAGTATTTT	CASSQALAASTDTQYF
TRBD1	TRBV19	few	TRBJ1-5	TGTGCCAGTAGTATTCTAGGGGGCGACCAGCCCCAGCATTTT	CASSILGGDQPQHF
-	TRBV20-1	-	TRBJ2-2	TGCAGTGCTAGACAGGAGGGGGGGGCCAGGAACACCGGGGAGCTGTTTTTT	CSARQEGGARNTGELFF
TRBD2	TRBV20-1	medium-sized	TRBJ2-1	TGCAGTGCCCGACTAGCGGGGTTTGTCAATGAGCAGTTCTTC	CSARLAGFVNEQFF
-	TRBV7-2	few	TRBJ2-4	TGTGCCAGCAGCTCCTCGATGGGAAACATTCAGTACTTC	CASSSSMGNIQYF
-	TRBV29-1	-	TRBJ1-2	TGCAGCGTTGAATCTACAGGGACCTACACCTTC	CSVESTGTYTF
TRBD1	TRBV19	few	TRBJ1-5	TGTGCCAGTAGTACGGACAGGGATCAGCCCCAGCATTTT	CASSTDRDQPQHF
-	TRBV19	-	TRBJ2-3	TGTGCCAGTGGGCCCGTCCAGAACACAGATACGCAGTATTTT	CASGPVQNTDTQYF
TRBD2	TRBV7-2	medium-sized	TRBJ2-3	TGTGCCAGCAGCTTTTTATCAGCGGGGGGGCGGGCGGATACGCAGTATTTT	CASSFLSAGGRADTQYF
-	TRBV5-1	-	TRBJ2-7	TGCGCCAGCAGCTTGGCGGGCTCCTACAATGAGCAGTACTTC	CASSLAGSYNEQYF
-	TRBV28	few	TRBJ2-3	TGTGCCAGCAGTAGCAGGGTTCTGGTCCAGTATTTT	CASSSRVLVQYF
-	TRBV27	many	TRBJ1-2	TGTGCCAGCAGTTTAGAGGCCTCAGGGGTAGTCGATGGCTACACCTTC	CASSLEASGVVDGYTF
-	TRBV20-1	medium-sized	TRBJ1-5	TGCAGTGCTATAGGGGACAACAATCAGCCCCAGCATTTT	CSAIGDNNQPQHF